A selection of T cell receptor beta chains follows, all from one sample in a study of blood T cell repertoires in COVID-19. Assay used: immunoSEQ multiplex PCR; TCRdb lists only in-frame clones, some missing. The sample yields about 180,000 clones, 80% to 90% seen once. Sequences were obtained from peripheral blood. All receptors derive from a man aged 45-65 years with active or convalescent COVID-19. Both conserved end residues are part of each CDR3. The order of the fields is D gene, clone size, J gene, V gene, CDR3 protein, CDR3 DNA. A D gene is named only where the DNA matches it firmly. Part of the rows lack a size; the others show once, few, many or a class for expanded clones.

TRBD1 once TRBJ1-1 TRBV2 CALKEADRSNTEAFF TGTGCCCTAAAGGAAGCGGACAGGTCAAACACTGAAGCTTTCTTT
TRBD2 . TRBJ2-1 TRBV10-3 CAISESSAGVNEQFF TGTGCCATCAGTGAAAGCTCAGCGGGAGTTAATGAGCAGTTCTTC
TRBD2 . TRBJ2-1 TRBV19 CASSAQTSGRSYEQFF TGTGCCAGTAGTGCCCAGACTAGCGGGAGGAGCTATGAGCAGTTCTTC
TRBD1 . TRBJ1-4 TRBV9 CASSERGQLNEKLFF TGTGCCAGCAGCGAGAGGGGACAGCTTAATGAAAAACTGTTTTTT
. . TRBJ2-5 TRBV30 CAWSVQAQETQYF TGTGCCTGGAGTGTGCAGGCTCAAGAGACCCAGTACTTC
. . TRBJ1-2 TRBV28 CASSTSHGYTF TGTGCCAGCAGTACTTCCCATGGCTACACCTTC
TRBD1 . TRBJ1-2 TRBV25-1 CASSELAGGKYGYTF TGTGCCAGCAGTGAATTAGCAGGGGGGAAATATGGCTACACCTTC
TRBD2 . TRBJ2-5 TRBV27 CASSLTSGGPVVDQYF TGTGCCAGCAGTTTAACTAGCGGGGGGCCGGTGGTGGACCAGTACTTC
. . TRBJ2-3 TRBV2 CASSGVAVLLADTQYF TGTGCCAGCAGTGGGGTAGCCGTCCTGTTAGCAGATACGCAGTATTTT
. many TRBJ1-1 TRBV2 CASSEQGWDTEAFF TGTGCCAGCAGTGAACAGGGTTGGGACACTGAAGCTTTCTTT
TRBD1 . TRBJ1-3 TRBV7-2 CASSFSGGRSGNTIYF TGTGCCAGCAGCTTTTCAGGGGGGAGGTCTGGAAACACCATATATTTT
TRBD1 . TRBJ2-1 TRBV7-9 CASSLDGGQGALNEQFF TGTGCCAGCAGCTTAGACGGAGGACAGGGGGCTTTAAATGAGCAGTTCTTC
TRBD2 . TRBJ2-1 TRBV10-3 CAISGGALAGASYNEQFF TGTGCCATCAGTGGGGGGGCACTAGCGGGGGCCTCCTACAATGAGCAGTTCTTC
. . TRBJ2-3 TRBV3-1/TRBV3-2 CASSQEGGRGTQYF TGTGCCAGCAGCCAAGAGGGGGGAAGGGGTACGCAGTATTTT